Each of the 28 T cell receptor beta chains below was sequenced from the same sample in a study of T cells in Graves' hyperthyroidism and ophthalmopathy. TCR beta CDR3 regions were amplified from RNA. HTBI primers were used for first-round RT-PCR of the TCR CDR3. Each CDR3 protein gets one entry after TCRdb re-called the multiplex PCR reads with MiXCR. The profile shows approximately 260,000 distinct CDR3 sequences, over 12% of them singletons. The sample consisted of blood. These receptors were collected from a woman aged 45 to 65 with Graves' hyperthyroidism that later progressed to Graves' ophthalmopathy.

This clonotype has a count of ten or more. The V call is TRBV20-1, the J call TRBJ2-1; 10 bases fit TRBD2. The V segment lost 4 bases and the J segment 8 bases; nucleotides outside the gene matches: 14. There are 16 residues in the CDR3. Germline CDR1 DFQATT, CDR2 SNEGSKA (reference sequence). The CDR3 here is CSATPGLATTMDEQFF. DNA of the CDR3: TGCAGTGCTACCCCGGGACTAGCGACCACTATGGATGAGCAGTTCTTC.

This clonotype was seen once. This may arise from a read error, as a much more abundant clone is one base away. V and J are TRBV5-1 and TRBJ2-1; a possible D gene is TRBD1 (6 bases). Trimming took off 1 base at V and 4 bases at J, with 12 bases between the two ends. Germline-derived CDR1 and CDR2 are SGHRS and YFSETQ. CDR3 size: 15 residues. Here the CDR3 DNA reads TGCGCCAGCAGCTTGTGGGACACTGTATACAATGAGCAGTTCTTC. This codes for CASSLWDTVYNEQFF.

The sample holds a few counts of this clonotype. It may be a read error: a sequence one base away is much more abundant. The chain is built from TRBV28 and TRBJ2-5; D is uncertain. The CDR3 covers 12 residues. Germline V gives CDR1 MDHEN, CDR2 SYDVKM. Trimming removed 2 bases from V and 2 bases from J, with 3 bases in between. The CDR3 here is CASSLKQETQYF. The CDR3 DNA sequence: TGTGCCAGCAGTTTAAAGCAAGAGACCCAGTACTTC.

This clonotype has at least ten counts. The chain couples TRBV20-1 to TRBJ2-3; D might be TRBD1 (6 bases). Trimming cost V 6 bases and J 1 base, with 14 bases left between them. Germline loops: CDR1 DFQATT, CDR2 SNEGSKA (reference sequence). The length of the CDR3 is 14 residues. The CDR3 protein is CSAPGVGGTDTQYF. DNA of the CDR3: TGCAGTGCCCCAGGGGTTGGGGGCACAGATACGCAGTATTTT.

This clonotype was observed at least ten times. The genes are TRBV30 and TRBJ2-5; 7 bases match TRBD2. J was trimmed by 1 base and V by 8 bases; bases with no gene match: 4. The CDR3 extends over 12 amino acids. The germline CDR1 and CDR2 sequences are GTSNPN and SVGIG (reference sequence). The CDR3 DNA follows: TGTGCCGCTAGCGGCGGCCAAGAGACCCAGTACTTC. Amino acids: CAASGGQETQYF.

This clonotype appeared many times. The chain is built from TRBV20-1 and TRBJ1-6; 9 nucleotides line up with TRBD1. V shed 7 bases and J 7 bases; nucleotides not matched to a gene: 2. CDR1 is DFQATT, CDR2 SNEGSKA, per germline (reference sequence). This CDR3 comprises 12 residues. DNA for the CDR3: TGCAGTGTAGACAGGGGGAATTCACCCCTCCACTTT. Translation gives CSVDRGNSPLHF.

This clonotype was seen at least ten times. The gene calls are TRBV7-9 and TRBJ2-7, with D perhaps TRBD1 (7 bases). With 5 bases removed from V and 7 bases from J, the gap between germline ends came to 21 bases. The CDR3 consists of 15 residues. The germline gives CDR1 SEHNR, CDR2 FQNEAQ (reference sequence). CDR3 region: CASSPQGGTEGEQYF. The CDR3 DNA follows: TGTGCCAGCAGCCCTCAAGGGGGGACAGAGGGTGAGCAGTACTTC.

This clonotype showed up many times. The chain employs TRBV2 and TRBJ2-4; TRBD1 is a possible D gene (6 bases). CDR1 SNHLY and CDR2 FYNNEI come from the germline V gene. Trimming left V 5 bases short and J 7 bases short, with 12 bases between. The CDR3 loop spans 13 amino acids. The CDR3 region has the DNA TGTGCCAGCAGTCCAGGGGATCTGAACATTCAGTACTTC. It is translated as CASSPGDLNIQYF. Looking up the rest from reference TRBV2 and TRBJ2-4 gives the full variable domain: EPEVTQTPSHQVTQMGQEVILRCVPISNHLYFYWYRQILGQKVEFLVSFYNNEISEKSEIFDDQFSVERPDGSNFTLKIRSTKLEDSAMYFCASSPGDLNIQYFGAGTRLSVL.

The chain couples TRBV20-1 to TRBJ1-2; 8 bases line up with TRBD1. Germline V gene sequence: CDR1 DFQATT, CDR2 SNEGSKA (reference sequence). This CDR3 contains 17 residues. Trimming at V came to 1 base and at J to 5 bases, leaving 15 bases not matched to a gene. The CDR3 spells CSARVPPRTGKIYGYTF. The CDR3 DNA reads as TGCAGTGCTAGAGTCCCCCCACGGACAGGGAAGATTTATGGCTACACCTTC.

The rearrangement uses TRBV6-1 and TRBJ2-1, with 11 positions matching TRBD2. The CDR3 totals 18 residues. In germline, CDR1 is MNHNS, CDR2 SASEGT. J was trimmed by 0 bases and V by 6 bases; bases with no gene match: 10. CDR3 amino acids: CASSTSGSPPSSYNEQFF. CDR3 sequence (DNA): TGTGCCAGCAGCACTAGCGGGAGCCCCCCAAGCTCCTACAATGAGCAGTTCTTC.

At least ten counts were recorded for this clonotype. The J gene is TRBJ1-5, the V gene TRBV28; 9 bases line up with TRBD1. The V gene end was trimmed by 8 bases and the J gene end by 4 bases; junction bases not matched to a gene: 9. This CDR3 is built from 15 residues. The germline gives CDR1 MDHEN, CDR2 SYDVKM. In DNA form, the CDR3 reads TGTGCCAGCTCCCTTGGGACAGGGCTAAATCAGCCCCAGCATTTT. Translating gives CASSLGTGLNQPQHF. Full variable domain (missing parts from reference TRBV28 and TRBJ1-5): DVKVTQSSRYLVKRTGEKVFLECVQDMDHENMFWYRQDPGLGLRLIYFSYDVKMKEKGDIPEGYSVSREKKERFSLILESASTNQTSMYLCASSLGTGLNQPQHFGDGTRLSIL.

This clonotype has only a few counts. The chain carries TRBV5-6 and TRBJ1-1, with D maybe TRBD1 (6 bases). The V end lost 6 bases, the J end lost 5 bases, and 20 bases lay between the germline ends. The CDR3 has 15 residues. Germline V lookup: CDR1 SGHDT, CDR2 YYEEEE. CDR3 in amino acids: CASTPFSRGGTEAFF. CDR3 DNA: TGTGCCAGCACCCCCTTTAGCAGGGGAGGAACTGAAGCTTTCTTT. The full variable domain, completed using reference TRBV5-6 and TRBJ1-1, is DAGVTQSPTHLIKTRGQQVTLRCSPKSGHDTVSWYQQALGQGPQFIFQYYEEEERQRGNFPDRFSGHQFPNYSSELNVNALLLGDSALYLCASTPFSRGGTEAFFGQGTRLTVV.

This clonotype appeared many times. The rearrangement joins TRBV2 to TRBJ2-7, with TRBD1 matching 9 bases. V was pared by 5 bases and J by 6 bases, with 8 bases of the junction left unmatched. Germline loops: CDR1 SNHLY, CDR2 FYNNEI. The CDR3 totals 14 residues. The CDR3 protein is CASSSGTGSSEQYF. In DNA form, the CDR3 reads TGTGCCAGCAGTTCCGGGACAGGGTCGTCCGAGCAGTACTTC.

The chain has TRBV20-1 and TRBJ1-5, with 8 nucleotides matching TRBD1. CDR3 size: 15 residues. The germline V gene encodes CDR1 DFQATT and CDR2 SNEGSKA (reference sequence). After removal of 4 bases from V and 6 bases from J, the junction contained 11 bases not matched to a gene. The CDR3 loop reads CSAMVGTGAGQPQHF. CDR3 DNA sequence: TGCAGTGCTATGGTCGGGACAGGAGCAGGTCAGCCCCAGCATTTT.

Ten or more counts support this clonotype. The rearrangement links TRBV6-1 to TRBJ1-1, with unresolved D. This CDR3 is built from 11 residues. Deletions cut 4 bases from V and 10 bases from J, with 10 bases between. CDR1 MNHNS and CDR2 SASEGT come from the germline V gene. In DNA, the CDR3 is TGTGCCAGCAGTGTAGTATTCGCAGCTTTCTTT. As protein: CASSVVFAAFF.

This chain connects TRBV12-3 or TRBV12-4 to TRBJ1-2; TRBD1 matches at 9 bases. The CDR3 runs to 16 residues. With V trimmed by 0 bases and J by 6 bases, 8 bases remained unmatched. The CDR3 DNA is TGTGCCAGCAGTTTAGCAGGTCCCACAGGGGGCGATGGCTACACCTTC. It translates to CASSLAGPTGGDGYTF.

This clonotype was seen repeatedly, ten times or more. The rearrangement uses TRBV20-1 and TRBJ2-1; possibly TRBD2 for D (6 bases). Trimming left V 4 bases short and J 0 bases short, with 10 bases between. Germline assignment: CDR1 DFQATT and CDR2 SNEGSKA (reference sequence). This CDR3 spans 14 amino acids. The CDR3 protein is CSANTGLSYNEQFF. The CDR3 DNA sequence: TGCAGTGCTAACACGGGACTCTCCTACAATGAGCAGTTCTTC.

This clonotype has ten or more counts. The chain has TRBV9 and TRBJ2-2; TRBD1 might be the D (6 bases). The germline V and J ends were trimmed by 3 bases and 5 bases, with 8 bases remaining between them. This CDR3 comprises 13 residues. The germline gives CDR1 SGDLS, CDR2 YYNGEE. The CDR3 region is CASSEDRTGELFF. CDR3 in DNA: TGTGCCAGCAGCGAGGACAGAACCGGGGAGCTGTTTTTT.

The chain recombines TRBV12-3 or TRBV12-4 with TRBJ2-5; 8 positions match TRBD1. Trimming took 5 bases from V and 2 from J; bases not matched to a gene: 10. This CDR3 is built from 16 residues. This CDR3 is CASSHGTGANQETQYF. CDR3 nucleotides: TGTGCCAGCAGTCACGGGACAGGAGCTAATCAAGAGACCCAGTACTTC.

This clonotype was recorded many times. The gene calls are TRBV28 and TRBJ2-1, with D uncertain. CDR1 is MDHEN, CDR2 SYDVKM, per germline. CDR3 size: 16 residues. Trimming shortened V by 5 bases and J by 0 bases, and 14 bases separated the two germline ends. CDR3 DNA sequence: TGTGCCAGCAGTCGATGGACGGTCAGCTCCTACAATGAGCAGTTCTTC. Translation: CASSRWTVSSYNEQFF. Drawing the rest from reference TRBV28 and TRBJ2-1, the complete variable domain is DVKVTQSSRYLVKRTGEKVFLECVQDMDHENMFWYRQDPGLGLRLIYFSYDVKMKEKGDIPEGYSVSREKKERFSLILESASTNQTSMYLCASSRWTVSSYNEQFFGPGTRLTVL.

There are many counts of this clonotype. CDR3 sequence: CASSLAKRTGGNYGYTF. The CDR3 DNA sequence: TGTGCCAGCAGCTTAGCGAAACGGACAGGGGGGAACTATGGCTACACCTTC. The V and J genes are TRBV7-9 and TRBJ1-2, with TRBD1 identical over 10 bases. This CDR3 has 17 amino acids. Losses at the gene ends were 0 bases for V and 2 bases for J; bases not matched to a gene: 6. Germline-derived CDR1 and CDR2 are SEHNR and FQNEAQ (reference sequence).

Of note for this clonotype: A much larger clone differs from this one at a single base, so this may be a read error. The chain links TRBV9 to TRBJ2-7; 7 positions match TRBD1. The CDR3 runs to 14 residues. The trim removed 7 bases at V and 2 bases at J, leaving 9 bases unmatched. Germline V lookup: CDR1 SGDLS, CDR2 YYNGEE. CDR3 in amino acids: CASEGGSSPYEQYF. The CDR3, as DNA: TGTGCCAGCGAAGGGGGCTCAAGCCCCTACGAGCAGTACTTC.

The sample holds many counts of this clonotype. The rearrangement links TRBV3-1 to TRBJ2-7; 7 nucleotides line up with TRBD2. This CDR3 is 16 amino acids long. The germline V gene has CDR1 LGHDT and CDR2 YNNKEL (reference sequence). Trimming took 0 bases from V and 1 from J; bases not matched to a gene: 6. The CDR3 DNA follows: TGTGCCAGCAGCCAAGAGGGGCTAGCGGATTCCTACGAGCAGTACTTC. This codes for CASSQEGLADSYEQYF.

The gene calls are TRBV20-1 and TRBJ2-7; 9 nucleotides line up with TRBD1. The length of the CDR3 is 14 residues. V dropped 4 bases and J dropped 4; count of bases not matched to a gene: 8. Per germline, CDR1 DFQATT and CDR2 SNEGSKA (reference sequence). This CDR3 is CSATLGQGKYEQYF. In nucleotides, the CDR3 is TGCAGTGCTACCTTGGGACAGGGAAAGTACGAGCAGTACTTC.

Comments on this clonotype: Given a much more abundant clone one base away, this may be a read error. The chain carries TRBV5-1 and TRBJ2-5, with 9 bases fitting TRBD1. V was pared by 4 bases and J by 2 bases, with 6 bases of the junction left unmatched. Germline CDR1 SGHRS, CDR2 YFSETQ. This CDR3 comprises 15 residues. The DNA of the CDR3 is TGCGCCAGCAGCCTGCTACAGGGGGCTCAAGAGACCCAGTACTTC. Its translation: CASSLLQGAQETQYF.

This clonotype came up many times. The rearrangement joins TRBV5-6 to TRBJ2-4; 7 nucleotides align to TRBD1. V trimming: 2 bases; J trimming: 9 bases; junction bases outside the gene matches: 5. The CDR3 length is 13 residues. Germline V gene sequence: CDR1 SGHDT, CDR2 YYEEEE. CDR3 coding DNA: TGTGCCAGCAGCTTTTACAGGGGAACCATTCAGTACTTC. Its translation is CASSFYRGTIQYF.

This clonotype was detected only a few times. The gene calls are TRBV3-1 and TRBJ2-1, with TRBD1 identical over 9 bases. J gave up 5 bases and V 4 bases, and 9 bases lay outside the gene matches. Germline CDR1 is LGHDT and CDR2 is YNNKEL (reference sequence). The CDR3 is 16 amino acids. The CDR3 protein is CASSLTRTGVDNEQFF. The CDR3 bases are TGTGCCAGCAGCCTCACGCGGACAGGGGTAGACAATGAGCAGTTCTTC.

This clonotype has a handful of counts. This rearrangement joins TRBV30 to TRBJ2-5, with unresolved D. V was shortened by 7 bases and J by 2 bases, with 11 bases between the two germline ends. In germline, CDR1 is GTSNPN, CDR2 SVGIG (reference sequence). The CDR3 covers 12 residues. The CDR3 here is CAFSNLQETQYF. The CDR3 nucleotides are TGTGCCTTCTCAAATCTTCAAGAGACCCAGTACTTC.